Sequencing of this T cell receptor (beta chain) was carried out in a study of T cell changes during pregnancy in multiple sclerosis. The germline gives CDR1 LNHDA, CDR2 SQIVND (reference sequence). This CDR3 has 11 amino acids. Trimming pared 3 bases from V and 7 bases from J, leaving 7 bases between. Produced via immunoSEQ multiplex PCR; TCRdb's table is partial and in-frame only. This table holds 20,000 to 25,000 clones, around 89% found once. V is TRBV19 and J is TRBJ2-7, with D maybe TRBD2 (5 bases). The TCR was taken from a female donor with multiple sclerosis, enrolled in a pregnancy study. The sequencing used CD8+ T cells from peripheral blood mononuclear cells, collected in the first trimester of pregnancy. CDR3 DNA: TGTGCCAGTAGTATTCGGGGTGAGCAGTACTTC. It encodes CASSIRGEQYF.